The following is a T cell receptor (beta chain) sequence with its context. Its target is not known. Clones were read by immunoSEQ multiplex PCR, and TCRdb kept only the in-frame ones, dropping some. The sample shows about 150,000 clones, approximately 94% of them seen only once. With 3 bases removed from V and 5 bases from J, the gap between germline ends came to 14 bases. CDR1 and CDR2 from the germline V gene are SGHDT and YYEEEE. The CDR3 totals 14 residues. This sample is part of a study of T cell responses to AZD1222 COVID-19 vaccine. General study points: The donor group comprised mostly white British people and more females; the analysis possibly underestimated clonal diversity.

This receptor was taken from an adult in good health. The chain is built from TRBV5-6 and TRBJ2-5; D remains ambiguous. The sequenced sample was peripheral blood, obtained on day 0 of AZD1222 vaccination. The CDR3 spells CASSSIFLGETQYF. CDR3 DNA: TGTGCCAGCAGCTCTATTTTCTTGGGGGAGACCCAGTACTTC.